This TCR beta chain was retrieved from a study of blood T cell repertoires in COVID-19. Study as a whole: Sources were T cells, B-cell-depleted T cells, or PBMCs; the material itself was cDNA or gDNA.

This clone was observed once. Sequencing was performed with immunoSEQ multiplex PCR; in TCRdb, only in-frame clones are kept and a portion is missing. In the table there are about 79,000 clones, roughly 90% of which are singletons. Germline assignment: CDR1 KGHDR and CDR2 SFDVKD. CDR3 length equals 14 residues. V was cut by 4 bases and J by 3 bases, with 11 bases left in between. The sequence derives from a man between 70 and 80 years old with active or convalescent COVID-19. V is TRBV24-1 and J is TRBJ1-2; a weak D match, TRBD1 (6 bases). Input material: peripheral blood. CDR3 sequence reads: CATSDPQGYYGYTF. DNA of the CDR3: TGTGCCACCAGTGACCCACAGGGTTACTATGGCTACACCTTC.